This TCR beta chain is from a study of blood T cell repertoires in COVID-19. On the study more broadly: PBMCs, B-cell-depleted T cells, or T cells provided the cDNA or gDNA that made up the material.

What the recovered Cohort 3 donors had was two negative PCRs, clearance, or symptom resolution. Here immunoSEQ multiplex PCR was the method, and the copy in TCRdb shows in-frame clones only, minus some. The sample carries some 390,000 clones, over 75% recorded once. Germline CDR1 LNHDA, CDR2 SQIVND (reference sequence). The CDR3 totals 14 residues. Worth noting for this clone: Mismatch with germline at one junction end may stem from a read error.

The material sequenced was PBMCs or T cells enriched from blood (not recorded which). The gene calls are TRBV19 and TRBJ2-3; 10 bases fit TRBD1. The TCR sequence derives from a man in his thirties or forties who had recovered from COVID-19. CDR3 DNA sequence: TGTGCCAGTAGTAGGGACAGGGGCACAAATACGCAGTATTTT. Its translation: CASSRDRGTNTQYF.